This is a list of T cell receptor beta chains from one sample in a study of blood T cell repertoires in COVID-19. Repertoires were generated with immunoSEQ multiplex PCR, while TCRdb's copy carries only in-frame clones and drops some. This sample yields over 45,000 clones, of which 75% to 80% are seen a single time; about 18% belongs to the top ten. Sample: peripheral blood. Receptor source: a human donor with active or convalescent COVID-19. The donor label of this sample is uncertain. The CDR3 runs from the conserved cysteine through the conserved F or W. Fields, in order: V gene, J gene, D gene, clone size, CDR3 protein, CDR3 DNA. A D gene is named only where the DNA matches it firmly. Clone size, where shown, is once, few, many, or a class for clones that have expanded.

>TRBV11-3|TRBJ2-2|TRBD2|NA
CASRELAGGPGELFF
TGTGCCAGCAGGGAGCTAGCGGGAGGGCCCGGGGAGCTGTTTTTT
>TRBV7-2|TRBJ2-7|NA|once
CASSLTDRYHEQYF
TGTGCCAGCAGCTTAACCGACAGGTACCACGAGCAGTACTTC
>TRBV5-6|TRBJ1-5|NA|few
CASSLRFQGGYQPQHF
TGTGCCAGCAGCTTGAGGTTCCAGGGAGGGTATCAGCCCCAGCATTTT
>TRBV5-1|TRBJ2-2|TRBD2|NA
CASSRRERSNTGELFF
TGCGCCAGCAGCCGGCGGGAGAGATCGAACACCGGGGAGCTGTTTTTT
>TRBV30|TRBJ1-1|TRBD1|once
CAWSRTGGRSTEAFF
TGTGCCTGGAGTCGGACAGGGGGCAGGAGCACTGAAGCTTTCTTT
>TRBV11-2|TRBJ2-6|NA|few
CASSLQYRVANVLTF
TGTGCCAGCAGCTTACAATACCGCGTGGCCAACGTCCTGACTTTC
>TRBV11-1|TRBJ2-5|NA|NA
CASSPRTRNLATQYF
TGTGCCAGCAGCCCCCGGACACGGAACTTAGCGACCCAGTACTTC
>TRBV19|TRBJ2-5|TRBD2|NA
CASSMGGPVETQYF
TGTGCCAGTAGTATGGGAGGGCCGGTGGAGACCCAGTACTTC
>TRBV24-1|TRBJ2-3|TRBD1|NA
CATSWTEGQERDTQYF
TGTGCCACCAGCTGGACCGAAGGACAGGAGAGGGATACGCAGTATTTT
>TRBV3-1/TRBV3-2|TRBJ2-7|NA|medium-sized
CASSPPSSGGEQYF
TGTGCCAGCAGCCCCCCCTCCTCCGGTGGCGAGCAGTACTTC
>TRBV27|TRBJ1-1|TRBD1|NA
CASRISGQGWTEAFF
TGTGCCAGCAGAATCAGCGGACAGGGGTGGACTGAAGCTTTCTTT
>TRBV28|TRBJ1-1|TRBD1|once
CASRLHLGQRPNTEAFF
TGTGCCAGCAGGCTCCACCTGGGACAGCGACCGAACACTGAAGCTTTCTTT
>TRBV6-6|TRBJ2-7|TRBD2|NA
CASSYSILAATYEQYF
TGTGCCAGCAGTTACTCGATACTAGCGGCGACCTACGAGCAGTACTTC
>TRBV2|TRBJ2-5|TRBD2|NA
CASRLYGLAGGETQYF
TGTGCCAGCAGGCTATACGGACTAGCGGGGGGAGAGACCCAGTACTTC
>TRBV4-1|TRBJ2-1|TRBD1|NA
CASSPTGDRVNEQFF
TGCGCCAGCAGCCCTACTGGGGACAGGGTCAATGAGCAGTTCTTC
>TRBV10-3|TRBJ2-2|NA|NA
CAIRDTPTGELFF
TGTGCCATCCGAGACACACCGACCGGGGAGCTGTTTTTT
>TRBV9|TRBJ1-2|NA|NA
CASSPKPGEGGYGYTF
TGTGCCAGCAGCCCCAAACCAGGGGAGGGAGGGTATGGCTACACCTTC
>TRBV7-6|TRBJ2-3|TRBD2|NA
CASSVTSGGGPDTQYF
TGTGCCAGCAGCGTGACTAGCGGTGGGGGCCCAGATACGCAGTATTTT
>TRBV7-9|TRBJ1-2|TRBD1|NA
CASTPRTGGNYGYTF
TGTGCCAGCACCCCCCGGACAGGCGGCAACTATGGCTACACCTTC
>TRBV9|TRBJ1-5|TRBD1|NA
CASSGTGGLNQPQHF
TGTGCCAGCAGCGGCACAGGGGGCCTCAATCAGCCCCAGCATTTT
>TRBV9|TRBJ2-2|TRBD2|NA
CASSGGTSGKTGELFF
TGTGCCAGCAGCGGGGGGACTAGCGGGAAGACCGGGGAGCTGTTTTTT
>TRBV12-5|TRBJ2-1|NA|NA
CASGLVNNVNEQFF
TGTGCTAGTGGTTTGGTTAACAATGTGAATGAGCAGTTCTTC
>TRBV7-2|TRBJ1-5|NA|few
CASSFQGNQPQHF
TGTGCCAGCAGCTTTCAGGGTAATCAGCCCCAGCATTTT
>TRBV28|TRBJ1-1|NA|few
CASSGGGGMNTEAFF
TGTGCCAGCAGTGGCGGGGGGGGGATGAACACTGAAGCTTTCTTT
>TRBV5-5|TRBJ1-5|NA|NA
CASSLARLGQPQHF
TGTGCCAGCAGCTTGGCCCGCCTAGGTCAGCCCCAGCATTTT
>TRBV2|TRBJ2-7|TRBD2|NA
CASLPRREGYEQYF
TGTGCCAGCCTCCCAAGGCGGGAGGGATACGAGCAGTACTTC